This T cell receptor (beta chain) emerged from a study of T-cell reconstitution after alpha-beta-depleted transplantation in children. The V gene's germline CDR1 is SGHAT and CDR2 FQNNGV. This CDR3 spans 11 amino acids. Trimming removed 5 bases at V and 6 bases at J, with 7 bases between. This clonotype was recorded at least ten times. A TCRbeta library incorporating unique molecular identifiers was prepared. TCRdb re-derived calls from the PCR reads in MiXCR, one entry per CDR3 protein. The table includes roughly 100,000 distinct CDR3 sequences, 6.5% to 8.5% detected once. Sample: PBMCs from the stem cell graft donor, taken from the stem cell graft. This clonotype originated in a human donor who donated a stem cell graft to a child with congenital amegakaryocytic thrombocytopenia. This rearrangement joins TRBV11-2 to TRBJ2-5, with D unclear. The DNA of the CDR3 is TGTGCCAGCAGCCCCGGACAGACCCAGTACTTC. Its translation: CASSPGQTQYF.